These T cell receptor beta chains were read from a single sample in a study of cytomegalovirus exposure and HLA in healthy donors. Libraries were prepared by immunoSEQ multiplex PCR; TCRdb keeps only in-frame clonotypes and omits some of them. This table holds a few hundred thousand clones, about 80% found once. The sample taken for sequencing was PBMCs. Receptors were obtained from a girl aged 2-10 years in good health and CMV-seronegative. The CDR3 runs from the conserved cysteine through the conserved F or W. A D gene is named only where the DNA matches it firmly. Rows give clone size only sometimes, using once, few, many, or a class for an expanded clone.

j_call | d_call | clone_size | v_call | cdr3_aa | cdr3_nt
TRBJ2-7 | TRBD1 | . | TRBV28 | CASSPGTGRYEQYF | TGTGCCAGCAGTCCCGGGACAGGGAGATACGAGCAGTACTTC
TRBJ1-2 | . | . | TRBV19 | CATGNGYTF | TGTGCCACAGGGAATGGCTACACCTTC
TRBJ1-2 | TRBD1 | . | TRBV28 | CASSPGTGLYGYTF | TGTGCCAGCAGCCCAGGGACAGGGCTCTATGGCTACACCTTC
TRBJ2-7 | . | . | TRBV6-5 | CASSYSSGPNTYEQYF | TGTGCCAGCAGTTACTCTAGCGGCCCGAACACCTACGAGCAGTACTTC
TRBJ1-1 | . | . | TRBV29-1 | CSVGLEAEAFF | TGCAGCGTTGGACTGGAGGCTGAAGCTTTCTTT
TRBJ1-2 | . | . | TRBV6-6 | CATSRGEYGYTF | TGTGCCACCTCCCGGGGGGAGTATGGCTACACCTTC
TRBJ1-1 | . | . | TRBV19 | CASSFSVNTEAFF | TGTGCCAGTAGTTTCTCAGTGAACACTGAAGCTTTCTTT
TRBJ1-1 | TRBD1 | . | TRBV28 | CATRSGGSNTEAFF | TGTGCCACCAGATCAGGGGGTTCAAACACTGAAGCTTTCTTT
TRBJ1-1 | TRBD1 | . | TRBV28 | CASSLGDRADTEAFF | TGTGCCAGCAGTTTAGGAGACAGGGCTGACACTGAAGCTTTCTTT
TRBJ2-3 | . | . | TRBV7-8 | CASSHGRRGTQYF | TGTGCCAGCAGCCACGGCAGGCGGGGCACGCAGTATTTT
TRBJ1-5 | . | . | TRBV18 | CASSPREDQPQHF | TGTGCCAGCTCACCACGGGAGGATCAGCCCCAGCATTTT
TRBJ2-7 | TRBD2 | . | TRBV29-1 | CSVAPGLAVEQYF | TGCAGCGTGGCCCCGGGACTAGCGGTCGAGCAGTACTTC
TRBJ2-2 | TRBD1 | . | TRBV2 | CASGGQGATGELFF | TGTGCCAGCGGTGGACAGGGGGCTACCGGGGAGCTGTTTTTT
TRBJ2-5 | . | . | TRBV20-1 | CSASGGDF | TGCAGTGCTAGTGGCGGGGACTTC
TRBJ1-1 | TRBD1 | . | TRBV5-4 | CASSFRDSNTEAFF | TGTGCCAGCAGCTTCCGGGACAGTAACACTGAAGCTTTCTTT
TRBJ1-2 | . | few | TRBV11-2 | CASSLSPQGIYGYTF | TGTGCCAGCAGCTTAAGCCCCCAGGGGATTTATGGCTACACCTTC
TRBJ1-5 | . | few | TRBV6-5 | CASSVDKFHQPQHF | TGTGCCAGCAGCGTGGACAAATTCCATCAGCCCCAGCATTTT
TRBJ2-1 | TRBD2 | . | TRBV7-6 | CASSAVEAGVEQFF | TGTGCCAGCAGCGCCGTTGAAGCGGGAGTTGAGCAGTTCTTC
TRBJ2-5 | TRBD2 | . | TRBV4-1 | CASSPGLAGGETQYF | TGCGCCAGCAGCCCGGGACTAGCGGGAGGAGAGACCCAGTACTTC
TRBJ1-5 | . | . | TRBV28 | CASNEGVEITAQHF | TGTGCCAGCAACGAAGGGGTCGAGATCACAGCCCAGCATTTT
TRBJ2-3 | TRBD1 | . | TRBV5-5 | CASSTGQGAHTQYF | TGTGCCAGCAGCACCGGACAGGGGGCACATACGCAGTATTTT
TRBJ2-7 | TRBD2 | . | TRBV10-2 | CASSGLAGAYEQYF | TGCGCCAGCAGTGGTCTAGCGGGCGCCTACGAGCAGTACTTC
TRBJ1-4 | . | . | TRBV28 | CASSLGGNNEKLFF | TGTGCCAGCAGTTTAGGGGGGAATAATGAAAAACTGTTTTTT
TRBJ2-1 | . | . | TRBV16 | CASSQLDNNNEQFF | TGTGCCAGCAGCCAATTGGACAATAACAATGAGCAGTTCTTC
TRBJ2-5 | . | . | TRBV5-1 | CASSLASEETQYF | TGCGCCAGCAGCTTGGCTTCAGAAGAGACCCAGTACTTC
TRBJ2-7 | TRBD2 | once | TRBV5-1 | CASSLNLAGGQPYEQYF | TGCGCCAGCAGCTTAAACCTAGCGGGAGGTCAACCCTACGAGCAGTACTTC
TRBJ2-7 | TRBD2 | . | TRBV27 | CASSLSGLAGGPWTYEQYF | TGTGCCAGCAGTTTATCGGGACTAGCGGGGGGGCCATGGACCTACGAGCAGTACTTC
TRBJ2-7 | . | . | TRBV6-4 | CASRVYEQYF | TGTGCCAGCAGAGTCTACGAGCAGTACTTC
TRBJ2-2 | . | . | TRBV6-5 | CASRADSYTGELFF | TGTGCCAGCAGAGCAGACAGTTACACCGGGGAGCTGTTTTTT
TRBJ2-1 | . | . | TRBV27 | CASTLSPTYPGSYNEQFF | TGTGCCAGCACCTTATCCCCAACATACCCGGGGTCCTACAATGAGCAGTTCTTC
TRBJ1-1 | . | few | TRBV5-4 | CASSLVPENTEAFF | TGTGCCAGCAGCTTGGTACCAGAGAACACTGAAGCTTTCTTT
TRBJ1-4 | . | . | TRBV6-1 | CASIGGLYEKLFF | TGTGCCAGCATTGGGGGCCTGTATGAAAAACTGTTTTTT
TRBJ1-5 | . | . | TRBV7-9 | CASSPTGGEGWGQPQHF | TGTGCCAGCAGCCCCACGGGTGGGGAGGGCTGGGGACAGCCCCAGCATTTT
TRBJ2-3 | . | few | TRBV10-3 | CAFSSGTDTQYF | TGTGCCTTCTCTTCTGGCACAGATACGCAGTATTTT
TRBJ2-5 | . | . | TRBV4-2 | CASSQDWTGVGETQYF | TGTGCCAGCAGCCAAGATTGGACGGGAGTAGGGGAGACCCAGTACTTC
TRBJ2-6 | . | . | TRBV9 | CASSAPFVGVGANVLTF | TGTGCCAGCAGCGCCCCCTTCGTCGGGGTTGGGGCCAACGTCCTGACTTTC
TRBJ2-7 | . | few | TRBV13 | CASSQQTGYEQYF | TGTGCCAGCAGCCAGCAGACAGGCTACGAGCAGTACTTC
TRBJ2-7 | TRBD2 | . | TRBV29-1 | CSVETSGSFYEQYF | TGCAGCGTTGAGACCAGCGGGAGTTTCTACGAGCAGTACTTC
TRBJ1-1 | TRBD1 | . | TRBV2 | CASREPGQGTIEAFF | TGTGCCAGCAGAGAGCCGGGACAGGGGACGATTGAAGCTTTCTTT
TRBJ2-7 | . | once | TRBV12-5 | CASGRTGRDEQYF | TGTGCTAGTGGTCGGACAGGGAGGGACGAGCAGTACTTC
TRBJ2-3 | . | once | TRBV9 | CASSVATATDTQYF | TGTGCCAGCAGCGTAGCTACAGCAACAGATACGCAGTATTTT
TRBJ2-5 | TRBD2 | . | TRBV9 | CASRGSSGGYQETQYF | TGTGCCAGCAGAGGTTCTAGCGGGGGGTACCAAGAGACCCAGTACTTC
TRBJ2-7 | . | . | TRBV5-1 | CASSSVRRRNYEQYF | TGCGCCAGCAGCTCGGTTAGACGGAGAAACTACGAGCAGTACTTC
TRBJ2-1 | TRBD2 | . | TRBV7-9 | CASRSGTRINEQFF | TGTGCCAGCAGGTCCGGGACTAGGATCAATGAGCAGTTCTTC
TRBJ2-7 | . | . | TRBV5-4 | CASSFRDTGPEQYF | TGTGCCAGCAGCTTCCGGGACACCGGTCCCGAGCAGTACTTC
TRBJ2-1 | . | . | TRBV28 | CASSFRLLEQFF | TGTGCCAGCAGTTTTCGACTTTTAGAGCAGTTCTTC
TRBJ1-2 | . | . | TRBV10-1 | CASSEHQGGGYGYTF | TGCGCCAGCAGTGAGCATCAGGGCGGTGGGTATGGCTACACCTTC
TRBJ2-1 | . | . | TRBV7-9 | CASSSEVGRDNEQFF | TGTGCCAGCAGTAGTGAGGTCGGCCGGGACAATGAGCAGTTCTTC
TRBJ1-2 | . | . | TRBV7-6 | CASSLEGYGYTF | TGTGCCAGCAGCTTAGAGGGGTATGGCTACACCTTC
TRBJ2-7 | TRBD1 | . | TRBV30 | CAWSRQGGHEQYF | TGTGCCTGGTCTCGACAGGGCGGCCACGAGCAGTACTTC
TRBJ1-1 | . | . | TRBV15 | CATSSYRDTEAFF | TGTGCCACCAGCTCCTACCGGGACACTGAAGCTTTCTTT
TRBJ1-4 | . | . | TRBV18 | CASSPPREGRVNEKLFF | TGTGCCAGCTCACCACCGAGGGAGGGAAGAGTAAATGAAAAACTGTTTTTT